The present T cell receptor (beta chain) was sequenced within a study of beta chain features in type 1 diabetes. Since all of the isolated RNA was reverse transcribed, expressed TCRB transcripts were what got sequenced. The assay was immunoSEQ multiplex PCR, and TCRdb's table has in-frame clones only and misses some. The sample shows 860,000 or so clones, roughly 17% of them seen only once. The sample holds a few counts of this clone. Trimming removed 0 bases from V and 6 bases from J, with 14 bases in between. The CDR3 extends over 15 amino acids. Germline V gene data show CDR1 as MNHEY and CDR2 as SVGAGI.

The TCR originated in a woman aged 18-29 years in good health. Sequenced material: naive CD4+ T cells from blood. V and J are TRBV6-5 and TRBJ1-1; D gene uncertain. This chain's CDR3 is CASSYSLRGRAEAFF. CDR3 nucleotides: TGTGCCAGCAGTTACTCGCTTCGAGGTCGGGCTGAAGCTTTCTTT.